The present T cell receptor beta chain was sequenced within a study of OX40 agonist ivuxolimab in advanced cancers. Study context: People who had prior anti-PD-1, anti-PD-L1 or anti-CTLA-4 therapy could take part, and about 37% had some.

The CDR3 consists of 15 residues. The germline V and J ends were trimmed by 7 bases and 4 bases, with 19 bases remaining between them. Looked up from germline, CDR1 is MNHNS and CDR2 is SASEGT. Comments on this clone: The antigen is undetermined.

Study conclusions and caveats: Among some nonresponders, normalized T-cell clonal expansion was also low.

The data were produced by immunoSEQ multiplex PCR, yet TCRdb's version contains in-frame clones alone and is incomplete. Of about 16,000 clones in the sample, just under 85% are singletons; the top ten hold around 72%. Material: CD4+ or CD8+ T cells sorted from blood, obtained in a trial of the OX40 agonist ivuxolimab. The TCR originated in an adult with an advanced solid tumor such as melanoma, head and neck, liver or kidney cancer. The genes are TRBV6-1 and TRBJ1-2; unclear D gene. The CDR3 coding sequence is TGTGCCAGCATTGATGCGAGTTTGGGTTCCTATGGCTACACCTTC. This sequence encodes CASIDASLGSYGYTF.